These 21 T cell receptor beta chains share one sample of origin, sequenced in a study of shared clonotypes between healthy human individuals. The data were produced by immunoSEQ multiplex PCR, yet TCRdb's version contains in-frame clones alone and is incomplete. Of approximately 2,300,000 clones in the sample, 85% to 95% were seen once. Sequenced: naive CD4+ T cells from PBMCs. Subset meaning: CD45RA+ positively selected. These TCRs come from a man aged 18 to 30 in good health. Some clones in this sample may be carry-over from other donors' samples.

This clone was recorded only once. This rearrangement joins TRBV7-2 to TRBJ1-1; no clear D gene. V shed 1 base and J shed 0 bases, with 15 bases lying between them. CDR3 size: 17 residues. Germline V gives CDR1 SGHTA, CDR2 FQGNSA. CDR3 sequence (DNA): TGTGCCAGCAGCTTAGGCGCGGCCAGAAGGATGAACACTGAAGCTTTCTTT. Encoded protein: CASSLGAARRMNTEAFF.

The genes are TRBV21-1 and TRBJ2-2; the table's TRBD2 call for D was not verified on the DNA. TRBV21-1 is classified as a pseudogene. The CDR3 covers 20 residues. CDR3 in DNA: TGTGCCAGCAGCATCCGACCAGTTAGCGGGGAAGAACTGGATACCGGGGAGCTGTTTTTT. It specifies CASSIRPVSGEELDTGELFF.

DNA for the CDR3: TGTGCCAGCAGCAAAACTGGGACAGGGCGGACCTACGAGCAGTACTTC. Encoded protein: CASSKTGTGRTYEQYF. The chain combines TRBV21-1 with TRBJ2-7; the table's D call, TRBD1, was not checked against the DNA. TRBV21-1 represents a pseudogene. The CDR3 extends over 16 amino acids.

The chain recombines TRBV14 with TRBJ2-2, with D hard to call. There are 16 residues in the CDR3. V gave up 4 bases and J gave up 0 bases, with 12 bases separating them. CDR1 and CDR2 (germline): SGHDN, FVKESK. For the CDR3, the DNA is TGTGCCAGCAGCCCGAAAACACCCGCGAACACCGGGGAGCTGTTTTTT. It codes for CASSPKTPANTGELFF.

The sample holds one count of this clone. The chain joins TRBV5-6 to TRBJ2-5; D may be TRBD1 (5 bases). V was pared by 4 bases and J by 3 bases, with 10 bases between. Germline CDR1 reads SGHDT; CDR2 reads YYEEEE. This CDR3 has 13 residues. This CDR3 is CASSRDRKETQYF. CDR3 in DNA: TGTGCCAGCAGCCGTGACAGAAAAGAGACCCAGTACTTC.

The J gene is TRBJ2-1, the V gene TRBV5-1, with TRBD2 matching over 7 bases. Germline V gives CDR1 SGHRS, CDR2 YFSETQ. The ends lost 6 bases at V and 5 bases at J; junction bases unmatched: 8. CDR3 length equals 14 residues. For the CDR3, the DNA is TGCGCCAGCACGCGGGGGACCGCCGACAATGAGCAGTTCTTC. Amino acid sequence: CASTRGTADNEQFF.

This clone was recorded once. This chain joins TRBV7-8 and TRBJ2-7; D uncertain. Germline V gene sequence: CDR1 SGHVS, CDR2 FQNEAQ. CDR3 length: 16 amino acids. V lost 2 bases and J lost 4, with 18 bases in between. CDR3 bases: TGTGCCAGCAGCTTAATGGTGGTAACCACTAATTACGAGCAGTACTTC. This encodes CASSLMVVTTNYEQYF.

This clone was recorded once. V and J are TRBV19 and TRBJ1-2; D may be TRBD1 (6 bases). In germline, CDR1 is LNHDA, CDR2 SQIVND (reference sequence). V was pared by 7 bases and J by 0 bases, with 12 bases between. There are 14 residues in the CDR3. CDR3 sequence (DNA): TGTGCCAGTACGACAGGAGACCCTAACTATGGCTACACCTTC. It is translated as CASTTGDPNYGYTF.

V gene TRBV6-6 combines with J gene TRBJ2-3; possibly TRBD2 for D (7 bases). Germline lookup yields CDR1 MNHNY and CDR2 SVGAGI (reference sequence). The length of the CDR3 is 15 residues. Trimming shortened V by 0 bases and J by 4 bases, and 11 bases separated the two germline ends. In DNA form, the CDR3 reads TGTGCCAGCAGTTACTCCCGGGGGGCCCCAGATACGCAGTATTTT. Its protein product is CASSYSRGAPDTQYF.

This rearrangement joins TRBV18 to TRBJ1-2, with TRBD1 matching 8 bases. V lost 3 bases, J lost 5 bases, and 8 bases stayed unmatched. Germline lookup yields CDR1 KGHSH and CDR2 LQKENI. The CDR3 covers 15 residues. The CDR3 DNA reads TGTGCCAGCTCACCCAACCCGGGACAGGTTTATGGCTACACCTTC. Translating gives CASSPNPGQVYGYTF.

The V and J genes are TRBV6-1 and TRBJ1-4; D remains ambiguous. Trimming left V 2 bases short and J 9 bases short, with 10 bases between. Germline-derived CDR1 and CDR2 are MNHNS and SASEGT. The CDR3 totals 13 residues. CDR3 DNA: TGTGCCAGCAGTGAACCGGGCCCAAAAAAACTGTTTTTT. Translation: CASSEPGPKKLFF.

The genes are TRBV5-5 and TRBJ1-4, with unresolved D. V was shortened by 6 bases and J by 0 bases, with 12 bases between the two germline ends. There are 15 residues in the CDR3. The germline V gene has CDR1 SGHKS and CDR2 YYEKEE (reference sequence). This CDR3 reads CASIRAVATNEKLFF. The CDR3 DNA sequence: TGTGCCAGCATCCGAGCGGTTGCAACTAATGAAAAACTGTTTTTT.

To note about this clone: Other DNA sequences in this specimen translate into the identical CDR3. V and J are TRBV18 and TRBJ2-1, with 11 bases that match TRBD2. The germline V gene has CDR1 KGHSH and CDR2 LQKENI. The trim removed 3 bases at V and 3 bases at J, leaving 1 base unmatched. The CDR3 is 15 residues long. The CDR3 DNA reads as TGTGCCAGCTCACCGACTAGCGGGAACTACAATGAGCAGTTCTTC. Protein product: CASSPTSGNYNEQFF.

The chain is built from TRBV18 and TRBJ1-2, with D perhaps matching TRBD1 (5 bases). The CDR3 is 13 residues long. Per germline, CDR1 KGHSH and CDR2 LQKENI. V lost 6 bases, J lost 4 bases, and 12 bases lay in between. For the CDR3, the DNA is TGTGCCAGCTCGGGGGGTAGCTCCTATGGCTACACCTTC. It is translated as CASSGGSSYGYTF.

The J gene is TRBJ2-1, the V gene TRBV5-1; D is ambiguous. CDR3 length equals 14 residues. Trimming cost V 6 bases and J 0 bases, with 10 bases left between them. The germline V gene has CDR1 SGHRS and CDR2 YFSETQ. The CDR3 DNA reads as TGCGCCAGCACCCTGGCAGGCTCCTACAATGAGCAGTTCTTC. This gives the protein CASTLAGSYNEQFF.

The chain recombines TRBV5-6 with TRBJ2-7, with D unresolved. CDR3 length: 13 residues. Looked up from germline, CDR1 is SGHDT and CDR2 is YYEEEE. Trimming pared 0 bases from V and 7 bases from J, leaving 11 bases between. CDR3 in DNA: TGTGCCAGCAGCTTGGACTCGCGGTGGGAGCAGTACTTC. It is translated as CASSLDSRWEQYF.

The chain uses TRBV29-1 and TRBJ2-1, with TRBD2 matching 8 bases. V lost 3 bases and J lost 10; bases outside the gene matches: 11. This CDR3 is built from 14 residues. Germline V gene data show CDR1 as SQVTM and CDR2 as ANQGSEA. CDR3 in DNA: TGCAGCGTTGATAGCCCGAAGCGGGAGAGCGAGCAGTTCTTC. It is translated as CSVDSPKRESEQFF.

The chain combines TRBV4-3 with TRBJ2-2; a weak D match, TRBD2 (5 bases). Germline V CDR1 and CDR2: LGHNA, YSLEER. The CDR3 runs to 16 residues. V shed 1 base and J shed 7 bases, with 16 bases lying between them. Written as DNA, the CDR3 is TGCGCCAGCAGCCAAGGACTACCGATTGGGGACGGGGAGCTGTTTTTT. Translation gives CASSQGLPIGDGELFF.

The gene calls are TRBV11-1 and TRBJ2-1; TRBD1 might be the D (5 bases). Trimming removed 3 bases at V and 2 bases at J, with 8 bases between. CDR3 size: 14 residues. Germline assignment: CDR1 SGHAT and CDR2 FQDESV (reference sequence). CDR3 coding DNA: TGTGCCAGCAGCTTGCAAGGGGCCTACAATGAGCAGTTCTTC. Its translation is CASSLQGAYNEQFF.

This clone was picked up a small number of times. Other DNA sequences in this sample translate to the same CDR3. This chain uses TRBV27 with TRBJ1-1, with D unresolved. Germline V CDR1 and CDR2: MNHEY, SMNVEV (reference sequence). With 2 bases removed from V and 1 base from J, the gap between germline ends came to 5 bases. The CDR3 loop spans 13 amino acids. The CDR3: CASSLGRNTEAFF. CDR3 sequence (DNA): TGTGCCAGCAGTTTAGGTCGGAACACTGAAGCTTTCTTT.

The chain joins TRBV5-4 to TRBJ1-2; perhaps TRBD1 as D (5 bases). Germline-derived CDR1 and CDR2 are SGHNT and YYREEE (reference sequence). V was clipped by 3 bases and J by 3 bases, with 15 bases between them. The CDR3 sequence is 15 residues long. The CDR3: CASSSGTQGDYGYTF. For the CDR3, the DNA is TGTGCCAGCAGCTCCGGAACTCAGGGAGACTATGGCTACACCTTC.